This TCR beta chain is from a study of T cells in Graves' hyperthyroidism and ophthalmopathy (dated by TCRdb to between 2018 and 2021). Concerning the study at large: To identify TCR V-J signatures that set the groups apart, the researchers used a discovery cohort of approximately 98 patients, made up of fewer than 50 with Graves' ophthalmopathy and 57 with stable Graves' hyperthyroidism. TCR Vbeta CDR3 sequencing of approximately 140 peripheral blood samples (under 45 ophthalmopathy, 70 to 85 hyperthyroidism and around 17 progressor patients) is reported in the paper. Prospective prediction of ophthalmopathy was tested in an independent validation cohort of approximately 18 hyperthyroidism patients and around 16 patients who later progressed to ophthalmopathy. In addition, the study compared T-cell repertoires in thyroid tissue and in blood from several Graves' hyperthyroidism patients. The 90 to 100 discovery patients were randomly divided into training and test sets at a 7:3 ratio. After blood sampling, hyperthyroidism patients were treated with methimazole at a starting dose of 30 mg daily, and ophthalmopathy patients were treated with high-dose intravenous methylprednisolone.

Turning to this clonotype: Its antigen is not yet known. One junction end disagrees with the germline gene, perhaps due to a read error.

The TCR beta CDR3 regions were amplified from the RNA transcripts. For the first round of RT-PCR on the TCR CDR3, the HTBI primer set was used together with the Qiagen OneStep RT-PCR kit. A second multiplex PCR round built the libraries, followed by size selection and purification. The libraries were sequenced on an Illumina HiSeq2000 using paired-end 100 bp reads. The published analysis was carried out like this. SOAPnuke was used to process the raw data, with reads discarded if the reads contained adapters or uncalled bases, had a mean Phred below 15, or lacked an exact constant-primer or identifier match. COPE v1.2.5 was used to merge the high-quality paired reads, and each unique nucleotide sequence was defined as a clonotype. Clonotypes were aligned to IMGT TRBV, TRBD and TRBJ reference segments using MiTCR v1.1. Analysis was restricted to V-J combinations with a frequency above 0.0001, which covered 99% to 99.2% of repertoires. A TCS score was defined as the ratio between F50 (clonal expansion) and ExV (chaos), using BLOSUM62-based TCRdist between CDR3 peptides within each V-J. Welch's t-statistics and random forest reduced 500 to 650 V-J features to 13, which were used in a naive Bayes classifier (R e1071). Thyroid-blood repertoire similarity was quantified with the Morisita-Horn index. Using fastp trimming at Q25 and MiXCR clonotype assembly, TCRdb reanalyzed the public sequencing data and kept in-frame beta chains. Every distinct CDR3 protein forms one entry, paired with its most common genes and DNA. The V and J calls come from TCRdb's annotation, not from the publication. Present in this sample are about 700,000 distinct CDR3 sequences, about 45% of which were seen just once. Of the sample, roughly 6.5% is held by the ten largest clones.

Broader findings and caveats from the paper: Blood samples also contained most of the expanded thyroid clonotypes (frequency above 0.001), which suggests that blood repertoires may reflect thyroid immune responses. Sample size was not statistically predetermined, and blinding of investigators to group allocation was not performed. Ophthalmopathy was separated from stable hyperthyroidism by a 13 V-J signature model, with just over 85% sensitivity and about 81% specificity obtained in cross-validation and 80%/75% obtained in testing. In validation, progression to ophthalmopathy was predicted by the model with roughly 69% sensitivity and nearly 75% specificity, a median of about 6.8 months before onset.

Any patient with an uncontrolled infection, another autoimmune disease, pregnancy or lactation was excluded. Diagnoses were based on clinical symptoms, serum thyroxine and TRAb, thyroid ultrasound and orbital computed tomography. Total RNA was extracted with Trizol reagent, and quality was checked on an Agilent 2100 Bioanalyzer. The CDR3 covers 15 residues, taking in both the cysteine and the phenylalanine. The kept DNA is CDR3 alone, 45 bases in frame from the first base. CDR1 and CDR2 were assigned from the germline V gene as MNHNS and SASEGT. The sequencing sample was made of peripheral blood or thyroid tissue (not recorded which). Here the chain combines TRBV6-1 and TRBJ2-7; TRBD1 aligns with 9 central bases. The clonotype was recovered from an adult man with Graves' disease, either hyperthyroidism or ophthalmopathy (not recorded which). The DNA sequence is given as TGTGCCAGCGGTGAATTCCGGACAGGGGCCTACGAGCAGTACTTC. Translated, it reads CASGEFRTGAYEQYF.